What follows are 2 T cell receptor beta chains derived from one specimen sequenced in a study of cytomegalovirus exposure and HLA in healthy donors (dated by TCRdb to the late 2010s). The library was generated by the immunoSEQ multiplex PCR assay. A mixture of 60 forward primers for TCR Vbeta segments and 13 reverse primers for TCR Jbeta segments was used in the multiplex PCR. TCRdb's version of the immuneACCESS table is confined to in-frame rearrangements and falls short of the full clone set. An unresolved V gene accounts for under half of the shortfall where checked; the remainder is of unknown origin. This sample holds approximately 150,000 clones; roughly 80% were observed only once. Approximately 2.8% of the sample is taken by the ten largest. The sequenced sample consisted of PBMCs. The receptor set was obtained from a male donor in good health and CMV-seronegative.

This clone was detected a few times. The genes are TRBV19 and TRBJ1-1; the D is unclear. V was cut by 4 bases and J by 1 base, with 13 bases left in between. Germline CDR1 and CDR2: LNHDA and SQIVND (reference sequence). The CDR3 runs 15 residues. CDR3 nucleotides: TGTGCCAGTAGTACGGAGGGCAACCGGAACACTGAAGCTTTCTTT. This gives the protein CASSTEGNRNTEAFF.

The gene calls are TRBV11-3 and TRBJ2-5, with 9 bases matching TRBD1. The J call may not be correct, given that the DNA end is closer to TRBJ2-7. The CDR3 has 15 amino acids. Germline V CDR1 and CDR2: SGHNT, YENEEA. CDR3 DNA sequence: TGTGCCAGCAGCCCCGACCGGGACAGGGCCTACGAGCAGTACTTC. It specifies CASSPDRDRAYEQYF.